The TCR beta chain under discussion was sequenced for a study of T cells after posttransplantation cyclophosphamide. The CDR3 runs 14 residues. V dropped 3 bases and J dropped 5; count of bases not matched to a gene: 5. The germline V gene has CDR1 LNHNV and CDR2 YYDKDF (reference sequence). Clones were read by immunoSEQ multiplex PCR, and TCRdb kept only the in-frame ones, dropping some. The sample lists approximately 56,000 clones, 85% to 95% occurring once. V is TRBV15 and J is TRBJ2-7, with 9 nucleotides matching TRBD1. The clonotype comes from a woman in her twenties or thirties in good health and a related stem cell transplant donor. The sequenced sample was PBMCs. The CDR3 sequence: CATSRGQGLDEQYF. The CDR3 nucleotides are TGTGCCACCAGCAGGGGACAGGGTCTAGACGAGCAGTACTTC.